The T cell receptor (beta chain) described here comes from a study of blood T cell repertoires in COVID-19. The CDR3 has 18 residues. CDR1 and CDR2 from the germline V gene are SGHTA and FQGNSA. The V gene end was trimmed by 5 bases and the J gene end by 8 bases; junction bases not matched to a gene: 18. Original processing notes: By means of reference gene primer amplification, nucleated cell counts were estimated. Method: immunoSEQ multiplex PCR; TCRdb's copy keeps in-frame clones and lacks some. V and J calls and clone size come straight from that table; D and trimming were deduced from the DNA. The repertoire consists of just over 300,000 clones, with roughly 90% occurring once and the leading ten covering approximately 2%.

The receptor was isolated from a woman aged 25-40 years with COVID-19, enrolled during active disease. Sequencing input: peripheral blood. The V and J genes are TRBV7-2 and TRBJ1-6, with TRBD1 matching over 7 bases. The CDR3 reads CASSLRGESWLMDSPLHF. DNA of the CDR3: TGTGCCAGCAGCCTCAGGGGGGAGTCCTGGTTAATGGATTCACCCCTCCACTTT.